This TCR beta chain was observed in a study of human T cells and chemical hapten exposure. Whole-study context: Per-sample TCR yields varied mainly from small pooled library volume differences. Study findings and constraints: Counts of TCRs above 1 in 1000 frequency stayed unchanged with DPC sensitization.

The CDR3 consists of 17 residues. V lost 4 bases, J lost 0 bases, and 6 bases stayed unmatched. CDR1 is LGHDT, CDR2 YNNKEL, per germline (reference sequence). In this sample, this clonotype turned up a few times. The target antigen is unknown. It was from unfractionated whole blood that total RNA was extracted. It was the library that attached unique molecular identifiers to individual cDNA molecules. Using its own MiXCR run on the 5' RACE reads, TCRdb lists one record per CDR3 protein. The profile covers 70,000 to 85,000 distinct CDR3 sequences, with more than 15% appearing a single time and under 7.5% taken by the ten largest.

This chain uses TRBV3-1 with TRBJ2-6; 7 nucleotides align to TRBD1. This clonotype was obtained from a female donor in good health. CDR3 sequence (DNA): TGTGCCAGCAGCCCGACAGGGTTGCTCTCTGGGGCCAACGTCCTGACTTTC. Its translation: CASSPTGLLSGANVLTF.